The T cell receptor (beta chain) under discussion was sequenced for a study of cytomegalovirus exposure and HLA in healthy donors. On this clone itself: Its antigen is as yet unknown.

Primers: 60 Vbeta forward and 13 Jbeta reverse. Repertoires were generated with immunoSEQ multiplex PCR, while TCRdb's copy carries only in-frame clones and drops some. The sample yields some 120,000 clones, 75% to 85% seen once. Study results and limitations: What was likely a sequencing artifact was a cluster of highly shared sequence variants.

Sequenced material: PBMCs. The TCR was taken from a woman aged 50 to 65 in good health and CMV-seropositive.

DNA for the CDR3: TGTGCCAGCAGTCGGGGGGGAACAAGCACAGATACGCAGTATTTT. This codes for CASSRGGTSTDTQYF. J is TRBJ2-3 and V is TRBV13; the match to TRBD2 covers 8 bases. Germline V lookup: CDR1 PRHDT, CDR2 FYEKMQ (reference sequence). The CDR3 has 15 amino acids. V lost 6 bases to trimming and J lost 0 bases; unmatched junction nucleotides: 5.